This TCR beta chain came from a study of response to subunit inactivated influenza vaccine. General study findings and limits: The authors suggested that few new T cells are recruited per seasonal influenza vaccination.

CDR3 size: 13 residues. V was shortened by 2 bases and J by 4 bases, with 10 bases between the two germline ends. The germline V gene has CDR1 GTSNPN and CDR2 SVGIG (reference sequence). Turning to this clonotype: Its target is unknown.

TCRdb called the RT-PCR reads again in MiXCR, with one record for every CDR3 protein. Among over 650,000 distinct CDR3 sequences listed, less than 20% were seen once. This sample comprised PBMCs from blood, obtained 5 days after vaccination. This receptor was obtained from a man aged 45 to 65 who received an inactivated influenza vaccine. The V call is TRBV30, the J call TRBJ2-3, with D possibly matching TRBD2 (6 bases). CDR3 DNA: TGTGCCTGGAGTCCCGGACTATCAGATACGCAGTATTTT. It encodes CAWSPGLSDTQYF.